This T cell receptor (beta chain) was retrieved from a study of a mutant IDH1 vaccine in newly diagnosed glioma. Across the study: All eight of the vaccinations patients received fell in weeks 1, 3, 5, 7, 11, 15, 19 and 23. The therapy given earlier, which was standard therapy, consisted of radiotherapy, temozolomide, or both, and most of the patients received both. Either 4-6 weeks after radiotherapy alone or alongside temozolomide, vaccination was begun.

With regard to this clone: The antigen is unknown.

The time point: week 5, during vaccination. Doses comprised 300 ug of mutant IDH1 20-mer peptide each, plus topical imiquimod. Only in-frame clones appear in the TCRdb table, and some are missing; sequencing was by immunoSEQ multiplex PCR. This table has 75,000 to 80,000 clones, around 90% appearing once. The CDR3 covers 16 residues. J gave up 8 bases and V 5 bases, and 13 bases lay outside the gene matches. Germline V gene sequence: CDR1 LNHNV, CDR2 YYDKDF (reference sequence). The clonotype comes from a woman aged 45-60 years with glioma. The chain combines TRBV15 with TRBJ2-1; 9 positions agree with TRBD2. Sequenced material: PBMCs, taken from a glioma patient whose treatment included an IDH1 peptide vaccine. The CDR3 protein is CATSATGLARVYEQFF. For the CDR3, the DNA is TGTGCCACCAGCGCAACGGGACTAGCCCGGGTCTATGAGCAGTTCTTC.